Listed below are T cell receptor beta chains from one sample, sequenced in a study of T cell repertoires in ileal Crohn's disease. Generated by immunoSEQ multiplex PCR, the TCRdb table keeps only in-frame clones and is missing some. There are over 5,500 clones in the sample; less than 90% occur only once, and about 5% lies in the top ten. The sequenced sample was ileal tissue. The receptors derive from an adult with Crohn's disease. Both conserved end residues are part of each CDR3. D genes are given only for firm matches. Not every row has a clone size; where given, it reads once, few, many or a size class.

V gene: TRBV4-1
D gene: NA
clone size: NA
CDR3 length: 17
J gene: TRBJ2-7
CDR3 DNA: TGCGCCAGCAGCCAAGAAGGAGGAACCGGCCCCCGCCACGAGCAGTACTTC
CDR3 protein: CASSQEGGTGPRHEQYF

V gene: TRBV5-1
D gene: NA
clone size: NA
CDR3 length: 15
J gene: TRBJ2-5
CDR3 DNA: TGCGCCAGCAGCAGGGGGGAGGGTGACCAAGAGACCCAGTACTTC
CDR3 protein: CASSRGEGDQETQYF

V gene: TRBV7-9
D gene: NA
clone size: NA
CDR3 length: 14
J gene: TRBJ1-2
CDR3 DNA: TGTGCCAGCAGCATCGGGGACGGGTCCTATGGCTACACCTTC
CDR3 protein: CASSIGDGSYGYTF

V gene: TRBV4-1
D gene: TRBD1
clone size: NA
CDR3 length: 14
J gene: TRBJ1-2
CDR3 DNA: TGCGCCAGCAGCCGGGGACAGCCGAACTATGGCTACACCTTC
CDR3 protein: CASSRGQPNYGYTF

V gene: TRBV10-2
D gene: NA
clone size: NA
CDR3 length: 16
J gene: TRBJ2-7
CDR3 DNA: TGCGCCAGCAGTGAGTCGACTGTGTTAGCGGTCTACGAGCAGTACTTC
CDR3 protein: CASSESTVLAVYEQYF

V gene: TRBV10-1
D gene: NA
clone size: NA
CDR3 length: 15
J gene: TRBJ2-5
CDR3 DNA: TGCGCCAGCAGTGAGCGGGTAGGGGATCAAGAGACCCAGTACTTC
CDR3 protein: CASSERVGDQETQYF

V gene: TRBV10-3
D gene: TRBD1
clone size: NA
CDR3 length: 18
J gene: TRBJ1-5
CDR3 DNA: TGTGCCATCAGTGAGTCGGGGACAGGGGGACGAGGCAATCAGCCCCAGCATTTT
CDR3 protein: CAISESGTGGRGNQPQHF

V gene: TRBV16
D gene: NA
clone size: once
CDR3 length: 16
J gene: TRBJ1-1
CDR3 DNA: TGTGCCAGCAGCCAATCGCCAGGTGGGATAGGCACTGAAGCTTTCTTT
CDR3 protein: CASSQSPGGIGTEAFF

V gene: TRBV30
D gene: NA
clone size: NA
CDR3 length: 12
J gene: TRBJ2-5
CDR3 DNA: TGTGCCTGGAGTGTTTACGGAGAGACCCAGTACTTC
CDR3 protein: CAWSVYGETQYF

V gene: TRBV7-7
D gene: TRBD2
clone size: NA
CDR3 length: 15
J gene: TRBJ2-5
CDR3 DNA: TGTGCCAGCAGCTTAGAACTAGCGGGGGCGGAGACCCAGTACTTC
CDR3 protein: CASSLELAGAETQYF

V gene: TRBV5-6
D gene: NA
clone size: NA
CDR3 length: 16
J gene: TRBJ1-6
CDR3 DNA: TGTGCCAGCAGCCTCCGGGACATGATGCCAGGATCACCCCTCCACTTT
CDR3 protein: CASSLRDMMPGSPLHF

V gene: TRBV2
D gene: NA
clone size: NA
CDR3 length: 13
J gene: TRBJ1-2
CDR3 DNA: TGTGCCAGCAGTCCGGAAGACGTCTATGGCTACACCTTC
CDR3 protein: CASSPEDVYGYTF

V gene: TRBV14
D gene: NA
clone size: once
CDR3 length: 13
J gene: TRBJ1-2
CDR3 DNA: TGTGCCAGCAGCCAAGAGGGAGGCTATGGCTACACCTTC
CDR3 protein: CASSQEGGYGYTF

V gene: TRBV27
D gene: NA
clone size: NA
CDR3 length: 14
J gene: TRBJ2-3
CDR3 DNA: TGTGCCAGCAGTTTGGGCCTAGCCCCAGATACGCAGTATTTT
CDR3 protein: CASSLGLAPDTQYF

V gene: TRBV28
D gene: NA
clone size: once
CDR3 length: 16
J gene: TRBJ1-1
CDR3 DNA: TGTGCCAGCAGTTTAGGTCCCGGGACCGGGAGCACTGAAGCTTTCTTT
CDR3 protein: CASSLGPGTGSTEAFF

V gene: TRBV5-6
D gene: NA
clone size: NA
CDR3 length: 12
J gene: TRBJ2-1
CDR3 DNA: TGTGCCAGCAGCTTATGGATGAATGAGCAGTTCTTC
CDR3 protein: CASSLWMNEQFF

V gene: TRBV5-1
D gene: NA
clone size: NA
CDR3 length: 15
J gene: TRBJ2-5
CDR3 DNA: TGCGCCAGCAGCTTGGCCGGGCAGCCTCAAGAGACCCAGTACTTC
CDR3 protein: CASSLAGQPQETQYF

V gene: TRBV5-1
D gene: NA
clone size: NA
CDR3 length: 15
J gene: TRBJ1-3
CDR3 DNA: TGCGCCAGCGGCCCTTTCTCAGGCTCTGGAAACACCATATATTTT
CDR3 protein: CASGPFSGSGNTIYF

V gene: TRBV5-8
D gene: NA
clone size: NA
CDR3 length: 12
J gene: TRBJ2-5
CDR3 DNA: TGTGCCAGCAGCTGGGCCCGAGAGACCCAGTACTTC
CDR3 protein: CASSWARETQYF

V gene: TRBV5-1
D gene: TRBD2
clone size: NA
CDR3 length: 16
J gene: TRBJ2-1
CDR3 DNA: TGCGCCAGCAGCTTGGGGGGACTAGCGGGATACAATGAGCAGTTCTTC
CDR3 protein: CASSLGGLAGYNEQFF

V gene: TRBV4-1
D gene: TRBD1
clone size: NA
CDR3 length: 14
J gene: TRBJ2-5
CDR3 DNA: TGCGCCAGCAGCTACAACAGGGGGCCGGAGACCCAGTACTTC
CDR3 protein: CASSYNRGPETQYF

V gene: TRBV15
D gene: TRBD1
clone size: once
CDR3 length: 15
J gene: TRBJ1-1
CDR3 DNA: TGTGCCACCAGCAGAGACAGGGGGTTGAACACTGAAGCTTTCTTT
CDR3 protein: CATSRDRGLNTEAFF

V gene: TRBV9
D gene: TRBD1
clone size: once
CDR3 length: 15
J gene: TRBJ2-5
CDR3 DNA: TGTGCCAGCAGCGTAGGGGACAGGGGGCTCGAGACCCAGTACTTC
CDR3 protein: CASSVGDRGLETQYF

V gene: TRBV6-1
D gene: NA
clone size: NA
CDR3 length: 15
J gene: TRBJ2-1
CDR3 DNA: TGTGCCAGCAGTGTCGACAGGAGCTCCTACAATGAGCAGTTCTTC
CDR3 protein: CASSVDRSSYNEQFF

V gene: TRBV10-3
D gene: NA
clone size: NA
CDR3 length: 12
J gene: TRBJ1-2
CDR3 DNA: TGTGCCATCAGTAGGGACGCGGGGGGCTACACCTTC
CDR3 protein: CAISRDAGGYTF

V gene: TRBV6-6
D gene: TRBD1
clone size: NA
CDR3 length: 13
J gene: TRBJ2-7
CDR3 DNA: TGTGCCAGCAGTTCCGGGACAGTGTACGAGCAGTACTTC
CDR3 protein: CASSSGTVYEQYF

V gene: TRBV6-5
D gene: NA
clone size: once
CDR3 length: 12
J gene: TRBJ2-7
CDR3 DNA: TGTGCCAGCACGGGGAGTGCCTACGAGCAGTACTTC
CDR3 protein: CASTGSAYEQYF

V gene: TRBV6-1
D gene: TRBD1
clone size: NA
CDR3 length: 11
J gene: TRBJ2-7
CDR3 DNA: TGTGCCAGCAGAAAAGGGACAGGGCAGTACTTC
CDR3 protein: CASRKGTGQYF

V gene: TRBV28
D gene: NA
clone size: NA
CDR3 length: 14
J gene: TRBJ2-1
CDR3 DNA: TGTGCCAGCAGTTTGGAAGGAGGGAGAAATGAGCAGTTCTTC
CDR3 protein: CASSLEGGRNEQFF

V gene: TRBV4-1
D gene: TRBD1
clone size: NA
CDR3 length: 16
J gene: TRBJ1-1
CDR3 DNA: TGCGCCAGCAGCCGGGACAGGGGGCACATGAACACTGAAGCTTTCTTT
CDR3 protein: CASSRDRGHMNTEAFF

V gene: TRBV27
D gene: NA
clone size: NA
CDR3 length: 14
J gene: TRBJ2-7
CDR3 DNA: TGTGCCAGCAGTTGGGCGGAACAAACAGCCGAGCAGTACTTC
CDR3 protein: CASSWAEQTAEQYF

V gene: TRBV28
D gene: NA
clone size: NA
CDR3 length: 15
J gene: TRBJ1-5
CDR3 DNA: TGTGCCAGCAGTTTAGCAGGGGCCGCCAATCAGCCCCAGCATTTT
CDR3 protein: CASSLAGAANQPQHF

V gene: TRBV7-6
D gene: TRBD1
clone size: once
CDR3 length: 16
J gene: TRBJ1-2
CDR3 DNA: TGTGCCAGCAGCTTAGGGGTTGAGGGGGCGCGTGGAGGCTACACCTTC
CDR3 protein: CASSLGVEGARGGYTF

V gene: TRBV10-3
D gene: NA
clone size: NA
CDR3 length: 13
J gene: TRBJ1-1
CDR3 DNA: TGTGCCATCAGTGAGGCGGACAGCACTGAAGCTTTCTTT
CDR3 protein: CAISEADSTEAFF

V gene: TRBV9
D gene: NA
clone size: NA
CDR3 length: 14
J gene: TRBJ1-1
CDR3 DNA: TGTGCCAGCAGCTCAGGACAGAAACACACTGAAGCTTTCTTT
CDR3 protein: CASSSGQKHTEAFF

V gene: TRBV14
D gene: NA
clone size: NA
CDR3 length: 12
J gene: TRBJ2-7
CDR3 DNA: TGTGCCAGCAGCCAATCTAGCTACGAGCAGTACTTC
CDR3 protein: CASSQSSYEQYF

V gene: TRBV6-5
D gene: TRBD1
clone size: NA
CDR3 length: 13
J gene: TRBJ1-2
CDR3 DNA: TGTGCCAGCAGCAAGGCGGGACAGTATGGCTACACCTTC
CDR3 protein: CASSKAGQYGYTF